A selection of T cell receptor beta chains follows, all from one sample in a study of memory CD4+ T cells and cytomegalovirus serostatus. Sequencing was performed with immunoSEQ multiplex PCR; in TCRdb, only in-frame clones are kept and a portion is missing. This sample has 50,000 to 60,000 clones, with around four fifths found just once. The material sequenced was memory CD4+ T cells from blood. Every receptor here comes from an adult in good health and CMV-seropositive. Both conserved end residues are part of each CDR3. A D gene is named only where the DNA matches it firmly. Clone size, where shown, is once, few, many, or a class for clones that have expanded.

>.|TRBV28|.|TRBJ1-4
TGTGCCAGCAGCCTGGGGGGCTATAATGAAAAACTGTTTTTT
CASSLGGYNEKLFF
>.|TRBV5-8|.|TRBJ2-5
TGTGCCAGCAGCTTGGACGGGATCCAAGAGACCCAGTACTTC
CASSLDGIQETQYF
>.|TRBV5-5|.|TRBJ2-7
TGTGCCAGCAGCGTGACAGGTTTTGGCTCCTACGAGCAGTACTTC
CASSVTGFGSYEQYF
>.|TRBV21-1|.|TRBJ2-1
TGTGCCAGCAGCAAAGACGGTCGTATAGGGGGGCACAATGAGCAGTTCTTC
CASSKDGRIGGHNEQFF
>medium-sized|TRBV30|.|TRBJ2-7
TGTGCCTGGAGTGGACTCACCTACGAGCAGTACTTC
CAWSGLTYEQYF
>.|TRBV4-2|.|TRBJ1-2
TGTGCCAGCAGCCAAGATTTCGGATATGGCTACACCTTC
CASSQDFGYGYTF
>.|TRBV4-2|TRBD1|TRBJ2-3
TGTGCCAGCAGCCAAGAGTCCTCAGGGGGCCCGGGAGATACGCAGTATTTT
CASSQESSGGPGDTQYF
>.|TRBV9|TRBD2|TRBJ2-7
TGTGCCAGCAGCGTAGCGACTAGCGGGAGTCTAGACGAGCAGTACTTC
CASSVATSGSLDEQYF
>.|TRBV19|TRBD1|TRBJ1-5
TGTGCCAGTAGGGAACAGGGGTTCAATCAGCCCCAGCATTTT
CASREQGFNQPQHF
>few|TRBV15|TRBD1|TRBJ2-7
TGTGCCACGGGACAGAAGAGTTCAACTCGGCAGTACTTC
CATGQKSSTRQYF
>few|TRBV11-3|.|TRBJ2-1
TGTGCCAGCAGCTTTGAGGGGGGAAATGAGCAGTTCTTC
CASSFEGGNEQFF
>once|TRBV11-2|.|TRBJ1-1
TGTGCCAGCAGCTTACATCCTTTGAGGGGCACTGAAGCTTTCTTT
CASSLHPLRGTEAFF
>few|TRBV4-2|TRBD2|TRBJ2-3
TGTGCCAGCAGCCATATAGCGGGGGGTAGCGCAGATACGCAGTATTTT
CASSHIAGGSADTQYF
>.|TRBV5-1|TRBD1|TRBJ2-5
TGCGCCAGCAGCCCCGAAGGGGGCTGGGAGACCCAGTACTTC
CASSPEGGWETQYF
>.|TRBV4-2|TRBD1|TRBJ2-7
TGTGCCAGCAGCCAGTCGGGACAGTCAAGTGAGCAGTACTTC
CASSQSGQSSEQYF
>.|TRBV7-2|.|TRBJ2-5
TGTGCCAGCAGCTTCCGAACACGGGACTTTTCAGAGACCCAGTACTTC
CASSFRTRDFSETQYF
>few|TRBV5-5|.|TRBJ2-2
TGTGCCAGCAGCTTGATGGGTGGTGGGGAGCTGTTTTTT
CASSLMGGGELFF
>.|TRBV28|.|TRBJ2-1
TGTGCCAGCAGTTTTTTTGACAGGAATGAGCAGTTCTTC
CASSFFDRNEQFF
>.|TRBV6-5|.|TRBJ1-2
TGTGCCAGCAGTCCGCGGGTTGGGGGCTACACCTTC
CASSPRVGGYTF
>.|TRBV5-1|TRBD2|TRBJ2-1
TGCGCCAGCAGCGGAGGACTAGCGGGGGACAATGAGCAGTTCTTC
CASSGGLAGDNEQFF
>.|TRBV11-3|.|TRBJ1-5
TGTGCCAGCAGCTTTCGACAGCAAACTAATAGCAATCAGCCCCAGCATTTT
CASSFRQQTNSNQPQHF
>.|TRBV19|.|TRBJ1-5
TGTGCCAGTAGTGGGGGGGGTTCCGTTCCAGCATATCAGCCCCAGCATTTT
CASSGGGSVPAYQPQHF
>.|TRBV18|.|TRBJ2-7
TGTGCCAGCTCACCACCTGGCCAGGCTAGGTACGAGCAGTACTTC
CASSPPGQARYEQYF
>.|TRBV11-2|.|TRBJ2-1
TGTGCCAGCAGCGTCCGGAGCTCCTACAATGAGCAGTTCTTC
CASSVRSSYNEQFF
>.|TRBV30|.|TRBJ1-1
TGTGCCTGCGGACGGGGAAACACTGAAGCTTTCTTT
CACGRGNTEAFF
>.|TRBV4-3|.|TRBJ2-7
TGCGCCAGCAGCCAAGACGGCAGAGCCCGACTCTACTTC
CASSQDGRARLYF
>.|TRBV7-2|TRBD1|TRBJ2-1
TGTGCCAGCAGCTCCGGGACAGCCTCCTACAATGAGCAGTTCTTC
CASSSGTASYNEQFF
>once|TRBV5-1|TRBD2|TRBJ2-7
TGCGCCAGCAGCTTGGGGGATTGGGGACTAGCGGGAGTCAGCGAGCAGTACTTC
CASSLGDWGLAGVSEQYF
>few|TRBV29-1|.|TRBJ2-5
TGCAGCGTTGAGTTGCGACACCATGGGGGGACCCAGTACTTC
CSVELRHHGGTQYF
>.|TRBV30|.|TRBJ1-5
TGTGCCTGGGCAAGCAATAGCAATCAGCCCCAGCATTTT
CAWASNSNQPQHF
>.|TRBV19|.|TRBJ1-5
TGTGCCAGTAGTATGCGGGAAGATCAGCCCCAGCATTTT
CASSMREDQPQHF
>.|TRBV10-3|.|TRBJ2-4
TGTGCCATCGGGGGCTCGGTGGGAAACATTCAGTACTTC
CAIGGSVGNIQYF
>.|TRBV25-1|TRBD1|TRBJ2-7
TGTGCCAGCAGTGACTCGTCACCGGACAGGTACTCCTACGAGCAGTACTTC
CASSDSSPDRYSYEQYF
>.|TRBV14|.|TRBJ2-5
TGTGCCAGCAGCCAGACAGGCTCGAGGACCCAGTACTTC
CASSQTGSRTQYF
>.|TRBV11-2|TRBD1|TRBJ1-1
TGTGCCAGCAGCCAGGGGGGAGGGTCCACTGAAGCTTTCTTT
CASSQGGGSTEAFF
>.|TRBV18|TRBD1|TRBJ1-1
TGTGCCAGCTCACCATACCCAGGGACAGGGGAGGTTTTCTTT
CASSPYPGTGEVFF
>.|TRBV7-2|.|TRBJ2-3
TGTGCCAGCAGTATAACTAGAGATACGCAGTATTTT
CASSITRDTQYF
>.|TRBV7-6|TRBD1|TRBJ2-7
TGTGCCAGCAGCTTGGGACAGGGGGTCTACGAGCAGTACTTC
CASSLGQGVYEQYF
>.|TRBV20-1|.|TRBJ1-1
TGCAGTGCTAATAAGGGTTTCGGAGCTTTCTTT
CSANKGFGAFF
>few|TRBV19|.|TRBJ1-5
TGTGCCAGTAACTTCAACGGAGGATTATGGCAGCCCCAGCATTTT
CASNFNGGLWQPQHF
>.|TRBV29-1|.|TRBJ2-5
TGCAGCGTTGAAGACGCCCCGCGAGGGGGAGAGACCCAGTACTTC
CSVEDAPRGGETQYF
>.|TRBV4-1|.|TRBJ1-2
TGCGCCAGCAGCCAAGAAGGGACAAGAACTAACTATGGCTACACCTTC
CASSQEGTRTNYGYTF
>.|TRBV28|.|TRBJ2-7
TGTGCCAGCAGTTTCGTGGGGAGGGGGAGTCAGCAGTACTTC
CASSFVGRGSQQYF
>.|TRBV7-9|.|TRBJ2-5
TGTGCCAGCAGCATGGATGTCCAAGAGACCCAGTACTTC
CASSMDVQETQYF
>.|TRBV5-5|.|TRBJ1-6
TGTGCCAGCAGCTTAGAAGGAGCTGCCCCGAATTCACCCCTCCACTTT
CASSLEGAAPNSPLHF